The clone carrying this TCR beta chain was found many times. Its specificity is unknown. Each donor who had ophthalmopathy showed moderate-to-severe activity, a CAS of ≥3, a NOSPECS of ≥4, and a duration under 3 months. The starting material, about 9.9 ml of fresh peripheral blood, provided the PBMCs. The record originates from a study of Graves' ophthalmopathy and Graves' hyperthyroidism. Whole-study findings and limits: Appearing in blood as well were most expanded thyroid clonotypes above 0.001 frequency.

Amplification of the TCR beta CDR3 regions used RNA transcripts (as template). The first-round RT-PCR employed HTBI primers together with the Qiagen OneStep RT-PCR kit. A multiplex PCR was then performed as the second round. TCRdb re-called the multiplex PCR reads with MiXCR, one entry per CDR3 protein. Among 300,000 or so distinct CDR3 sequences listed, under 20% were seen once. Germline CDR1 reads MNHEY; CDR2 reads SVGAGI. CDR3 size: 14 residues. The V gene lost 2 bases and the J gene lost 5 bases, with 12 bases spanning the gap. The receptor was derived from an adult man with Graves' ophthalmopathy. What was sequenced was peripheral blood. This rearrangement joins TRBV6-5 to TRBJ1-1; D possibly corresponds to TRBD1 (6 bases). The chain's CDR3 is CASSYNRVGTEAFF. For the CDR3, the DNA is TGTGCCAGCAGTTACAACAGGGTAGGGACTGAAGCTTTCTTT.